This T cell receptor (beta chain) emerged from a study of PD-1 blockade in classical Hodgkin lymphoma. After autologous stem cell transplantation all patients relapsed, and prior brentuximab vedotin exposure differed between cohorts. Concerning this clone itself: Antigen: not known.

Profiling relied on immunoSEQ multiplex PCR, and the TCRdb table lists in-frame clones only, not all of them. Seen here are about 100,000 clones, roughly nine tenths observed once, and the top ten hold just under 20%. Study findings and constraints: Individuals initiating nivolumab under 1 year after ASCT were excluded.

This TCR was sampled from a human donor with classical Hodgkin lymphoma. This material consisted of peripheral blood mononuclear cells (PBMCs), taken before the second cycle of nivolumab.

The CDR3 here is CASSGYRGVNTEAFF. The CDR3 bases are TGTGCCAGCAGCGGATACAGGGGTGTTAACACTGAAGCTTTCTTT. V and J are TRBV5-8 and TRBJ1-1; TRBD1 matches 7 bases. The CDR3 covers 15 residues. Losses at the gene ends were 4 bases for V and 2 bases for J; bases not matched to a gene: 8. The germline gives CDR1 SGHTS, CDR2 YDEGEE.